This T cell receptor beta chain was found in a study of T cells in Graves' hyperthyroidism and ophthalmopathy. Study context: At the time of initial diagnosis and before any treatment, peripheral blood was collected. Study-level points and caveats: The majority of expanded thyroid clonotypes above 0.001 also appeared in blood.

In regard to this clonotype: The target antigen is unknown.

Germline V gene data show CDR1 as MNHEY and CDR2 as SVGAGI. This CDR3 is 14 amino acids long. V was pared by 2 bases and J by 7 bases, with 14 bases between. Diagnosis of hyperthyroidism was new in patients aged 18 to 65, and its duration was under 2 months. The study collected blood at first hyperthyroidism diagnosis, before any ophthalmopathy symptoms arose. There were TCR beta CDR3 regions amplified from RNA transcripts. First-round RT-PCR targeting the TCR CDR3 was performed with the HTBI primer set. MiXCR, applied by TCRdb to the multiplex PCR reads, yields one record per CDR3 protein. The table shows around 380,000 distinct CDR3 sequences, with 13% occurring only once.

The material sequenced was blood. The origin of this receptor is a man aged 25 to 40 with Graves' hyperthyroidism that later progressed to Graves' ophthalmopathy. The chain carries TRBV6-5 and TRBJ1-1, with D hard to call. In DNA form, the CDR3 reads TGTGCCAGCAGTTACGCCGGGCCGATGTATGAAGCTTTCTTT. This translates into CASSYAGPMYEAFF.